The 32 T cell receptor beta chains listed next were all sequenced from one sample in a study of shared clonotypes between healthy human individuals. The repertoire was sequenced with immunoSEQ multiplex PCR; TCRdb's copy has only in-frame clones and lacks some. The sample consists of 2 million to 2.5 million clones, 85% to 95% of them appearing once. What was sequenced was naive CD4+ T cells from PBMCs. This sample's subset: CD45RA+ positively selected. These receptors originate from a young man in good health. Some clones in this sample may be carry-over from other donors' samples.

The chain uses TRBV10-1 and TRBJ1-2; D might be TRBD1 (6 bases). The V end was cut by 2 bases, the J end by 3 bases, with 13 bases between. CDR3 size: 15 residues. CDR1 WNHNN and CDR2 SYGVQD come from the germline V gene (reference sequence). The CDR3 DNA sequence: TGCGCCAGCAGTGAGGGACAGCCCAGCTACTATGGCTACACCTTC. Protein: CASSEGQPSYYGYTF.

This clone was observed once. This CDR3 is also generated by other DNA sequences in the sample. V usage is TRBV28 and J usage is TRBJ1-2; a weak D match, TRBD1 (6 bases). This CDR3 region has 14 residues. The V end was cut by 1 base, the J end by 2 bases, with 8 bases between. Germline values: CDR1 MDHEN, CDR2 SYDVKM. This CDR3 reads CASSLLGGNYGYTF. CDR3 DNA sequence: TGTGCCAGCAGTTTATTAGGGGGGAACTATGGCTACACCTTC.

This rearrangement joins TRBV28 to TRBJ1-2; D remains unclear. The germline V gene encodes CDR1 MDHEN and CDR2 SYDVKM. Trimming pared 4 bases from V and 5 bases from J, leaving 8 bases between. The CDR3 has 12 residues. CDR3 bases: TGTGCCAGCAGTTGGGCTGCGTATGGCTACACCTTC. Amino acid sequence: CASSWAAYGYTF.

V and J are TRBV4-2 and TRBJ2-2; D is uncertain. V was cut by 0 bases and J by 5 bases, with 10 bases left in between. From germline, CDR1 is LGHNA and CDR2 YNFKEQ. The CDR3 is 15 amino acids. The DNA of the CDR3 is TGTGCCAGCAGCCAAGATGCCTTAGATACCGGGGAGCTGTTTTTT. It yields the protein CASSQDALDTGELFF.

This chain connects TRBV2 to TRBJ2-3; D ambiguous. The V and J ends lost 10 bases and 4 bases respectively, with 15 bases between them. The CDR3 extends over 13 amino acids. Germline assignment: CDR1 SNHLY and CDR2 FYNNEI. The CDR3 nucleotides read TGTGCCACTCTTCAAAGCAAGCCAGATACGCAGTATTTT. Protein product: CATLQSKPDTQYF.

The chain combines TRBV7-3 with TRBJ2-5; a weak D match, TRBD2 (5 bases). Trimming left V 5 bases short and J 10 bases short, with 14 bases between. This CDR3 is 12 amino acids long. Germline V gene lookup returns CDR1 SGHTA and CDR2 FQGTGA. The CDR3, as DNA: TGTGCCAGCAGCCGCTTTTCGGAGGACCAGTACTTC. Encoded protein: CASSRFSEDQYF.

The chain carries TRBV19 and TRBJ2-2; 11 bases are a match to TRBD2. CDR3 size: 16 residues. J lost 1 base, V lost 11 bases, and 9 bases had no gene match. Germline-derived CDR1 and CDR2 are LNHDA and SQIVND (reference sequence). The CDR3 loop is CAVGLAGGKNTGELFF. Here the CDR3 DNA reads TGTGCCGTGGGGCTAGCGGGGGGAAAGAACACCGGGGAGCTGTTTTTT.

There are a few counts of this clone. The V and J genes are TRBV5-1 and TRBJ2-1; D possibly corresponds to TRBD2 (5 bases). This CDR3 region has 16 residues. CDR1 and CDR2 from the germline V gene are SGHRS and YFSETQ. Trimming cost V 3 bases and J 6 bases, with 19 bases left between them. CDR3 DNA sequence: TGCGCCAGCAGCTGGCTTGCGGGCGCTGAAAGCAATGAGCAGTTCTTC. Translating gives CASSWLAGAESNEQFF.

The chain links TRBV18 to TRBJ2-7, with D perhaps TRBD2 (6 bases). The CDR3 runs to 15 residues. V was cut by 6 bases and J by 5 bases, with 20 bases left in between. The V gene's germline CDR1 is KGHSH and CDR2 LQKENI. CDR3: CASSPKNGGVHEQYF. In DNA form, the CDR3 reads TGTGCCAGCTCTCCAAAAAATGGCGGGGTCCACGAGCAGTACTTC.

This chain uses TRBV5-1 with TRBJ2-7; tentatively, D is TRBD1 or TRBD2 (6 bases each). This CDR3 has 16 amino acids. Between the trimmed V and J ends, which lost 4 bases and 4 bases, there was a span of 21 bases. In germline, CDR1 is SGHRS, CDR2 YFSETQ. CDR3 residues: CASSPPLGGEGYEQYF. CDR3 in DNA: TGCGCCAGCAGCCCCCCTCTCGGGGGCGAGGGGTACGAGCAGTACTTC.

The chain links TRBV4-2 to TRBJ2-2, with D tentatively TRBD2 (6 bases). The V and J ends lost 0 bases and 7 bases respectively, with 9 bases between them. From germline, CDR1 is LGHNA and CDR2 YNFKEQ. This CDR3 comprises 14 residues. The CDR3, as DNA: TGTGCCAGCAGCCAAGAAGGAGGGAACGGGGAGCTGTTTTTT. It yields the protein CASSQEGGNGELFF.

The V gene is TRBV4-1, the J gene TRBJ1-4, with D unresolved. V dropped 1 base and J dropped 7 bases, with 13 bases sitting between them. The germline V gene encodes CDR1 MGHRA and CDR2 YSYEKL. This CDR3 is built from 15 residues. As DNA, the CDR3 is TGCGCCAGCAGCCAAGGGTGGGGTGACGGTGAAAAACTGTTTTTT. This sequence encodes CASSQGWGDGEKLFF.

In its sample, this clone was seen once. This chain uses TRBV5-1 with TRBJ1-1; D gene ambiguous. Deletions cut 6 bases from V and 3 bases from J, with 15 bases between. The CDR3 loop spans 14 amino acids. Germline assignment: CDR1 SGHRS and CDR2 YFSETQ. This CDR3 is CASILGFGDTEAFF. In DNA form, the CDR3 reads TGCGCCAGCATTCTGGGATTTGGGGACACTGAAGCTTTCTTT. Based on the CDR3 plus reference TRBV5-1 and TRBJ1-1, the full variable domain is KAGVTQTPRYLIKTRGQQVTLSCSPISGHRSVSWYQQTPGQGLQFLFEYFSETQRNKGNFPGRFSGRQFSNSRSEMNVSTLELGDSALYLCASILGFGDTEAFFGQGTRLTVV.

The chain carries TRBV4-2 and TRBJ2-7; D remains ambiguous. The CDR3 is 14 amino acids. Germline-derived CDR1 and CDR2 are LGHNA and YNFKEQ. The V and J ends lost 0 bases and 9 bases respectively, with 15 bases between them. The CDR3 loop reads CASSQDKFLFVQYF. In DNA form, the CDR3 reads TGTGCCAGCAGCCAAGATAAGTTTCTGTTCGTGCAGTACTTC.

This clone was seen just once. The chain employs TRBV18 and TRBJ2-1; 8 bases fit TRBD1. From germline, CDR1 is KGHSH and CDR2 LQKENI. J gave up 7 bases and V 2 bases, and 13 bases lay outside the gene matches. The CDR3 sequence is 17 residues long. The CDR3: CASSPIVGQGAGNEQFF. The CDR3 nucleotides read TGTGCCAGCTCACCAATCGTCGGGCAGGGGGCTGGGAATGAGCAGTTCTTC.

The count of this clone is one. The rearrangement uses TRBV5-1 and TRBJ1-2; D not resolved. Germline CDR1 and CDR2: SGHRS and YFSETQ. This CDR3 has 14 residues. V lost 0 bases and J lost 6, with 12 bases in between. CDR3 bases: TGCGCCAGCAGCTTGGCGCGGTTCACCGATGGCTACACCTTC. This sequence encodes CASSLARFTDGYTF. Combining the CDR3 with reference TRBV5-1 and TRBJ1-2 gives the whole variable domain KAGVTQTPRYLIKTRGQQVTLSCSPISGHRSVSWYQQTPGQGLQFLFEYFSETQRNKGNFPGRFSGRQFSNSRSEMNVSTLELGDSALYLCASSLARFTDGYTFGSGTRLTVV.

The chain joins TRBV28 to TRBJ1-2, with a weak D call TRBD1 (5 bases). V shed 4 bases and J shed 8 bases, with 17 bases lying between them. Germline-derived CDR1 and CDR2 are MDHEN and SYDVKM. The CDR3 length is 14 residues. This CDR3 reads CASSSELLGVGYTF. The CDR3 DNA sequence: TGTGCCAGCAGTTCCGAACTCTTGGGGGTGGGCTACACCTTC.

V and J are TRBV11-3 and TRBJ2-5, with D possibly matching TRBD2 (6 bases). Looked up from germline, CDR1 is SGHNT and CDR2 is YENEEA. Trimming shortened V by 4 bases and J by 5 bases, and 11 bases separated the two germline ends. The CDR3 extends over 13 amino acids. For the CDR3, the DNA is TGTGCCAGCAGCTCTAGCGTTTTGGAGACCCAGTACTTC. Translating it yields CASSSSVLETQYF.

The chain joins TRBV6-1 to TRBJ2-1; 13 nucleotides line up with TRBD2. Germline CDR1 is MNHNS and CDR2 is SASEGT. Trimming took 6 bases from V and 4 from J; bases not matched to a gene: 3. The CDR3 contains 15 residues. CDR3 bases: TGTGCCAGCAGCGTACTAGCGGGAGGGTACAATGAGCAGTTCTTC. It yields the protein CASSVLAGGYNEQFF.

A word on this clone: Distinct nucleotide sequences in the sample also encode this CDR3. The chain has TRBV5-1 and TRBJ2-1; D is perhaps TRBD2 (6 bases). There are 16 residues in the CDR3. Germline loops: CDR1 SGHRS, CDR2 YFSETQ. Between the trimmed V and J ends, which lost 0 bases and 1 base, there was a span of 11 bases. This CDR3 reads CASSLDGRGSYNEQFF. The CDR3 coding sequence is TGCGCCAGCAGCTTGGACGGGAGAGGGTCCTACAATGAGCAGTTCTTC. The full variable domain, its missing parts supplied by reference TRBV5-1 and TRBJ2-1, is KAGVTQTPRYLIKTRGQQVTLSCSPISGHRSVSWYQQTPGQGLQFLFEYFSETQRNKGNFPGRFSGRQFSNSRSEMNVSTLELGDSALYLCASSLDGRGSYNEQFFGPGTRLTVL.

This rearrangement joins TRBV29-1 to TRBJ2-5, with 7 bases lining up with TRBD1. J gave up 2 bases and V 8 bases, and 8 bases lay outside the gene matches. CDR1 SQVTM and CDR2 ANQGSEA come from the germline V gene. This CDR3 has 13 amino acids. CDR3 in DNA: TGCAGCCTCAGACAGGGAGCTCAAGAGACCCAGTACTTC. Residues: CSLRQGAQETQYF.

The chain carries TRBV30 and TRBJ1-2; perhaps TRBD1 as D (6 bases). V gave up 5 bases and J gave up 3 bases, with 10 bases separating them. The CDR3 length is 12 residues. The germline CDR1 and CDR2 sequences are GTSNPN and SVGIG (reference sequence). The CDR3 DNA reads TGTGCCTGGCATCAGGGGTACTATGGCTACACCTTC. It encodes CAWHQGYYGYTF.

The CDR3: CASSQKDEKLFF. As DNA, the CDR3 is TGTGCCAGCTCACAAAAAGACGAAAAACTGTTTTTT. The chain recombines TRBV18 with TRBJ1-4; D is unresolved. V lost 4 bases and J 8 bases, leaving 8 bases between the germline ends. The germline V gene encodes CDR1 KGHSH and CDR2 LQKENI. This CDR3 has 12 residues.

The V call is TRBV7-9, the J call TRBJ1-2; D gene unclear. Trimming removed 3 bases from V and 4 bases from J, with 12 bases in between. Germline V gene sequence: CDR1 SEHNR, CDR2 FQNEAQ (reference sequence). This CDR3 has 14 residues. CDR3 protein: CASSFILLTYGYTF. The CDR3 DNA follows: TGTGCCAGCAGCTTTATTCTTCTCACCTATGGCTACACCTTC.

CDR3 bases: TGTGCCAGCAGCTTAGGATGGGCTAGCGGGATATCCTACGAGCAGTACTTC. Its protein product is CASSLGWASGISYEQYF. V is TRBV11-2 and J is TRBJ2-7, with TRBD2 identical over 9 bases. Germline loops: CDR1 SGHAT, CDR2 FQNNGV. The CDR3 is 17 residues long. V lost 1 base and J lost 1; bases outside the gene matches: 8.

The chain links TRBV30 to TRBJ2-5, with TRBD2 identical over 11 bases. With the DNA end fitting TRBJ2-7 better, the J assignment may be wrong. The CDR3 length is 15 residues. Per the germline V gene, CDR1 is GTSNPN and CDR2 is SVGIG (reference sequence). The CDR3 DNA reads TGTGCCTCCCGGATGGTGACTAGCGGGATCTACGAGCAGTACTTC. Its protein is CASRMVTSGIYEQYF.

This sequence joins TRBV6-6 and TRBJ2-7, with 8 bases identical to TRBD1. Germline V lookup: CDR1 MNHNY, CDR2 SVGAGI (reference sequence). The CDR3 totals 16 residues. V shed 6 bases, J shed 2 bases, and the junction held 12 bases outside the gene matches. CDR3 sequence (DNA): TGTGCCAGCAGAAGGGAGACAGGGGCCCTCACCTACGAGCAGTACTTC. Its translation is CASRRETGALTYEQYF.

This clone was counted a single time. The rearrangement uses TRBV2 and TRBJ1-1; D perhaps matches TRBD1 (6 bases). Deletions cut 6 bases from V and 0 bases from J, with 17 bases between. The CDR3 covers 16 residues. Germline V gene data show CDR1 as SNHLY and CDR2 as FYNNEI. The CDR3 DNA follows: TGTGCCAGCAGGATACAGGGAGGCGGATTGAACACTGAAGCTTTCTTT. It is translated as CASRIQGGGLNTEAFF.

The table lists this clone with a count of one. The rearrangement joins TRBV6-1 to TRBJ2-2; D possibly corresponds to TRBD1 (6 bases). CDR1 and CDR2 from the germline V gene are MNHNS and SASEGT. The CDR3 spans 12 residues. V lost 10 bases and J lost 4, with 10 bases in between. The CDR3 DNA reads TGTGCCAACGGACAGCCCACCGGGGAGCTGTTTTTT. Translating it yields CANGQPTGELFF.

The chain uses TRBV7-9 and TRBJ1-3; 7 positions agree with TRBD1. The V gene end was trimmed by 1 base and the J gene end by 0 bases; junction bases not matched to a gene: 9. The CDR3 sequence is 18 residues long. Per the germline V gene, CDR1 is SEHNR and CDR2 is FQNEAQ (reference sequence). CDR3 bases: TGTGCCAGCAGCTTAGTGGGACAGTTAAGAGGCTCTGGAAACACCATATATTTT. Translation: CASSLVGQLRGSGNTIYF.

The CDR3, as DNA: TGTGCCAGCAGTGGCCTAGCGGGAGCCGCAGATACGCAGTATTTT. This translates into CASSGLAGAADTQYF. This rearrangement joins TRBV25-1 to TRBJ2-3; 10 bases fit TRBD2. Looked up from germline, CDR1 is MGHDK and CDR2 is SYGVNS. This CDR3 is built from 15 residues. After removal of 4 bases from V and 4 bases from J, the junction contained 5 bases not matched to a gene.

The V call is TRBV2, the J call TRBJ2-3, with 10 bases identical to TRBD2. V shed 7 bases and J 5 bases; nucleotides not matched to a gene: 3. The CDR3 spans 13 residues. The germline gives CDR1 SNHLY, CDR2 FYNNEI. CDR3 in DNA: TGTGCCAGCATTGAGCGGGAGGGAGATACGCAGTATTTT. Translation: CASIEREGDTQYF.